This T cell receptor beta chain was identified during a study of T cell repertoires in cytomegalovirus infection. Details on this clonotype: Its cognate antigen is unknown.

TCRdb re-analysed the reads in MiXCR, keeping a single row per CDR3 protein. The table includes 640,000 or so distinct CDR3 sequences, 30% to 35% detected once. Sequenced here: cultured PBMCs, sampled from culture after CMV antigen stimulation. The TCR sequence derives from a human donor in good health (CMV status not recorded). Some clones in this sample may be carry-over from other donors' samples.

The chain's CDR3 is CASSWDMGEQYF. CDR3 sequence (DNA): TGTGCCAGCAGCTGGGACATGGGTGAGCAGTACTTC. This rearrangement joins TRBV11-2 to TRBJ2-7; a possible D gene is TRBD1 (6 bases). V was pared by 4 bases and J by 7 bases, with 11 bases between. Germline CDR1 is SGHAT and CDR2 is FQNNGV. This CDR3 comprises 12 residues.